This TCR beta chain was identified during a study of CD8 T cells in ankylosing spondylitis. In this sample, this clonotype turned up many times. Its antigen remains unknown. The CDR3 has 15 residues. Trimming removed 1 base from V and 3 bases from J, with 13 bases in between. Germline V gene lookup returns CDR1 SGHRS and CDR2 YFSETQ. General study results and limits: Significantly higher representation of disease-linked clones was reported for matched ankylosing spondylitis synovial fluid. Within peripheral blood, clones linked to disease were CD8+ and relatively rare.

The authors made TCR beta libraries by quantitative 5'-RACE with molecular barcodes. TCRdb fed the 5' RACE reads into MiXCR, producing one record per CDR3 protein. The data contain more than 300,000 distinct CDR3 sequences, about 9.9% of them seen just once; the ten biggest clones take up roughly 9%. This TCR was sampled from a female donor with ankylosing spondylitis or in good health (not recorded which). V usage is TRBV5-1 and J usage is TRBJ2-5, with D unclear. Sequenced material: blood, either unsorted or a sorted T cell fraction (not recorded which). CDR3 in amino acids: CASSLSFGRKETQYF. In DNA, the CDR3 is TGCGCCAGCAGCTTGTCTTTTGGCAGGAAAGAGACCCAGTACTTC.